This entry lists 32 T cell receptor beta chains sequenced from one sample in a study of T cells in Graves' hyperthyroidism and ophthalmopathy. Authors of the study amplified TCR beta CDR3 regions from RNA transcripts. The HTBI primer set was used in a first-round RT-PCR of the TCR CDR3. A single record per CDR3 protein comes from TCRdb applying MiXCR to the multiplex PCR reads. The sample comprises a few hundred thousand distinct CDR3 sequences, 46% of which are singletons, and about 7.8% rests with the top ten. Source material: peripheral blood or thyroid tissue (not recorded which). The receptors come from a woman between 18 and 29 years old with Graves' hyperthyroidism.

The V and J genes are TRBV24-1 and TRBJ1-5; no clear D gene. With 7 bases removed from V and 4 bases from J, the gap between germline ends came to 13 bases. This CDR3 contains 14 residues. The germline CDR1 and CDR2 sequences are KGHDR and SFDVKD. CDR3 region: CATSSLSQNQPQHF. For the CDR3, the DNA is TGTGCCACCAGCTCACTCTCCCAGAATCAGCCCCAGCATTTT.

J is TRBJ1-4 and V is TRBV10-3, with TRBD1 matching 8 bases. Germline CDR1 ENHRY, CDR2 SYGVKD. The J segment lost 7 bases and the V segment lost 7 bases, leaving 2 bases of the junction unmatched. The CDR3 totals 12 residues. The CDR3 DNA reads as TGTGCCATCACCGGGACAGGTGAAAAACTGTTTTTT. This gives the protein CAITGTGEKLFF.

Ten or more counts support this clonotype. This chain joins TRBV20-1 and TRBJ2-7; perhaps D is TRBD1 or TRBD2 (5 bases each). V dropped 0 bases and J dropped 1 base, with 10 bases sitting between them. Germline values: CDR1 DFQATT, CDR2 SNEGSKA (reference sequence). The CDR3 is made up of 14 amino acids. The CDR3 nucleotides read TGCAGTGCTAGAGACAGGGACGGTTCCTACGAGCAGTACTTC. Its protein product is CSARDRDGSYEQYF.

V gene TRBV20-1 combines with J gene TRBJ2-7, with TRBD1 identical over 8 bases. The end of the DNA is better explained by TRBJ2-1, so the J call may be wrong. The CDR3 consists of 15 residues. CDR1 is DFQATT, CDR2 SNEGSKA, per germline (reference sequence). As DNA, the CDR3 is TGCAGTGCTAGGCAACCAGGGGGCAAATACAATGAGCAGTTCTTC. Translating gives CSARQPGGKYNEQFF.

This clonotype was seen more than once but under ten times. The chain uses TRBV7-9 and TRBJ2-3; TRBD2 might be the D (5 bases). Germline V lookup: CDR1 SEHNR, CDR2 FQNEAQ (reference sequence). The V gene lost 6 bases and the J gene lost 2 bases, with 18 bases spanning the gap. This CDR3 is built from 16 residues. In nucleotides, the CDR3 is TGTGCCAGCAGTCAACCACCCGGGGTACTCACAGATACGCAGTATTTT. Its translation is CASSQPPGVLTDTQYF.

This clonotype has just a few counts. The chain joins TRBV7-6 to TRBJ1-5; D unresolved. Per the germline V gene, CDR1 is SGHVS and CDR2 is FNYEAQ. V shed 5 bases and J shed 0 bases, with 17 bases lying between them. This CDR3 has 17 amino acids. CDR3 nucleotides: TGTGCCAGCAGCCCCTGGACGGGGTCTGATAGCAATCAGCCCCAGCATTTT. This codes for CASSPWTGSDSNQPQHF.

Concerning this clonotype itself: The CDR3 carries no conserved terminal phenylalanine or tryptophan, so it likely arises from a read error. No DNA is shown, since the ends of the CDR3 on it are uncertain; the CDR3 is the one TCRdb lists. The chain uses TRBV19 and TRBJ1-1. Per the germline V gene, CDR1 is LNHDA and CDR2 is SQIVND (reference sequence). The CDR3 numbers 9 amino acids, ends counted. CDR3 protein: CASSKGIDS.

The rearrangement links TRBV4-1 to TRBJ2-5, with 8 positions matching TRBD1. Trimming at V came to 5 bases and at J to 9 bases, leaving 8 bases not matched to a gene. Per germline, CDR1 MGHRA and CDR2 YSYEKL. This CDR3 contains 13 residues. The CDR3 nucleotides are TGCGCCAGCAGCGCCAGGACAGGGATTTCCCAGTACTTC. Protein product: CASSARTGISQYF.

This clonotype appeared a few times. Here the CDR3 reads CAWRTQGPHQPQHF. CDR3 sequence (DNA): TGTGCCTGGAGAACACAGGGGCCGCATCAGCCCCAGCATTTT. The chain carries TRBV30 and TRBJ1-5; 7 bases are a match to TRBD1. Per germline, CDR1 GTSNPN and CDR2 SVGIG (reference sequence). The CDR3 is 14 residues long. V lost 3 bases, J lost 5 bases, and 7 bases stayed unmatched.

This clonotype appeared many times. V and J are TRBV6-5 and TRBJ1-1; 7 nucleotides line up with TRBD1. J was trimmed by 10 bases and V by 6 bases; bases with no gene match: 14. The length of the CDR3 is 14 residues. CDR1 is MNHEY, CDR2 SVGAGI, per germline. CDR3 amino acids: CASSSDRALLGAFF. In DNA, the CDR3 is TGTGCCAGCAGCTCCGACAGGGCCCTCCTAGGAGCTTTCTTT.

There are many counts of this clonotype. The chain employs TRBV7-9 and TRBJ1-1; D unresolved. CDR3 length equals 14 residues. Trimming shortened V by 1 base and J by 3 bases, and 9 bases separated the two germline ends. The germline V gene encodes CDR1 SEHNR and CDR2 FQNEAQ (reference sequence). CDR3 DNA: TGTGCCAGCAGCTTAGGGCAGGTGGACACTGAAGCTTTCTTT. Its protein product is CASSLGQVDTEAFF.

This clonotype showed up many times. The chain couples TRBV2 to TRBJ2-5, with a weak D call TRBD1 (6 bases). CDR1 is SNHLY, CDR2 FYNNEI, per germline. The germline V and J ends were trimmed by 6 bases and 1 base, with 15 bases remaining between them. The CDR3 runs 15 residues. The CDR3 DNA reads TGTGCCAGCAGCTCCGGGACAACGGTCCAAGAGACCCAGTACTTC. It encodes CASSSGTTVQETQYF.

This clonotype was detected ten times or more. This chain uses TRBV20-1 with TRBJ2-5; D possibly corresponds to TRBD2 (6 bases). Germline V gene sequence: CDR1 DFQATT, CDR2 SNEGSKA (reference sequence). The V and J ends lost 1 base and 5 bases respectively, with 14 bases between them. CDR3 length equals 14 residues. The CDR3 DNA reads as TGCAGTGCTAGAGGAGCGGAGGGGCCGGAGACCCAGTACTTC. Amino acids: CSARGAEGPETQYF.

The chain recombines TRBV7-6 with TRBJ1-3; possible D gene TRBD1, 6 bases. The CDR3 is 13 residues long. Germline-derived CDR1 and CDR2 are SGHVS and FNYEAQ. Trimming shortened V by 5 bases and J by 6 bases, and 11 bases separated the two germline ends. Written as DNA, the CDR3 is TGTGCCAGCAGCAGGGGGGACGAAAACACCATATATTTT. Encoded protein: CASSRGDENTIYF.

In its sample, this clonotype was seen many times. The chain is built from TRBV5-1 and TRBJ1-6; 7 positions match TRBD1. Germline V gene data show CDR1 as SGHRS and CDR2 as YFSETQ. Trimming cost V 0 bases and J 5 bases; bases outside gene matches: 5. This CDR3 has 16 amino acids. Here the CDR3 reads CASSLAGTANNSPLHF. The CDR3 DNA sequence: TGCGCCAGCAGCTTGGCCGGGACAGCTAATAATTCACCCCTCCACTTT.

This clonotype has ten or more counts. The V and J genes are TRBV2 and TRBJ1-6, with D possibly TRBD1 on 6 matching bases. Trimming pared 6 bases from V and 7 bases from J, leaving 10 bases between. The germline V gene has CDR1 SNHLY and CDR2 FYNNEI. The CDR3 has 13 amino acids. In DNA, the CDR3 is TGTGCCAGCAGGCGACAGGAGAATTCACCCCTCCACTTT. Amino acids: CASRRQENSPLHF.

This chain connects TRBV12-3 or TRBV12-4 to TRBJ1-2, with a weak D call TRBD1 (5 bases). V lost 6 bases to trimming and J lost 0 bases, with 14 bases between them. This CDR3 spans 15 amino acids. CDR3 sequence (DNA): TGTGCCAGCAGATTTAGGGGACTTGCTAACTATGGCTACACCTTC. This translates into CASRFRGLANYGYTF.

The chain carries TRBV12-5 and TRBJ1-5; no definite D call. V lost 0 bases and J 7 bases, leaving 10 bases between the germline ends. The CDR3 covers 14 residues. Germline assignment: CDR1 LGHNT and CDR2 FRNRAP. In DNA form, the CDR3 reads TGTGCTAGTGGTTTGGTTTCCAGGATACAGCCCCAGCATTTT. This codes for CASGLVSRIQPQHF.

In this sample, this clonotype turned up many times. J is TRBJ1-1 and V is TRBV4-2; TRBD1 might be the D (6 bases). V lost 1 base and J lost 0, with 9 bases in between. This CDR3 is 15 amino acids long. Germline assignment: CDR1 LGHNA and CDR2 YNFKEQ. In DNA form, the CDR3 reads TGTGCCAGCAGCCAAGGCAGGGACATGAACACTGAAGCTTTCTTT. It is translated as CASSQGRDMNTEAFF.

This clonotype was found once. J is TRBJ1-5 and V is TRBV20-1; a possible D gene is TRBD1 (6 bases). V lost 5 bases and J lost 7, with 24 bases in between. Germline V gene lookup returns CDR1 DFQATT and CDR2 SNEGSKA (reference sequence). This CDR3 spans 16 amino acids. The CDR3 DNA is TGCAGTGCTCCAACGTCGGGGGGCCAGGCGGGCCAGCCCCAGCATTTT. Its protein is CSAPTSGGQAGQPQHF.

This clonotype was seen ten or more times. The rearrangement uses TRBV29-1 and TRBJ1-3, with 8 bases lining up with TRBD1. Unmatched junction bases numbered 8, after V lost 6 bases and J lost 4 bases. This CDR3 has 14 residues. Germline CDR1 reads SQVTM; CDR2 reads ANQGSEA. CDR3 in amino acids: CSVQGQGLGNTIYF. For the CDR3, the DNA is TGCAGCGTCCAAGGACAGGGTCTGGGAAACACCATATATTTT.

The chain carries TRBV5-1 and TRBJ2-7, with 11 bases aligning to TRBD2. V lost 3 bases to trimming and J lost 3 bases; unmatched junction nucleotides: 5. The CDR3 consists of 15 residues. Per the germline V gene, CDR1 is SGHRS and CDR2 is YFSETQ. The CDR3 sequence: CASSYFSGRDYEQYF. The CDR3 DNA is TGCGCCAGCAGCTATTTTAGCGGGAGGGACTACGAGCAGTACTTC.

The sample holds many counts of this clonotype. The CDR3 nucleotides read TGTGCCAGCAGGGCAGCGGGACCTCATCGGACCCAGTACTTC. As protein: CASRAAGPHRTQYF. The chain combines TRBV25-1 with TRBJ2-5; 7 bases match TRBD2. CDR1 and CDR2 (germline): MGHDK, SYGVNS. The CDR3 spans 14 residues. V lost 6 bases, J lost 7 bases, and 11 bases stayed unmatched.

J is TRBJ2-1 and V is TRBV7-3; 7 nucleotides match TRBD2. The CDR3 has 15 amino acids. Germline values: CDR1 SGHTA, CDR2 FQGTGA. V dropped 3 bases and J dropped 5; count of bases not matched to a gene: 7. In DNA form, the CDR3 reads TGTGCCAGCAGCTTGGGGGGGTGGCCCGACAATGAGCAGTTCTTC. Protein sequence: CASSLGGWPDNEQFF.

This clonotype came up many times. The genes are TRBV6-1 and TRBJ1-2, with D possibly TRBD1 on 5 matching bases. Deletions cut 1 base from V and 7 bases from J, with 13 bases between. Germline CDR1 MNHNS, CDR2 SASEGT. The CDR3 consists of 14 residues. This CDR3 reads CASSEVISGPGYTF. The CDR3 DNA follows: TGTGCCAGCAGTGAAGTAATTTCAGGGCCTGGCTACACCTTC.

This rearrangement joins TRBV19 to TRBJ1-1; 9 bases line up with TRBD1. Per germline, CDR1 LNHDA and CDR2 SQIVND (reference sequence). The CDR3 contains 17 residues. The ends lost 3 bases at V and 0 bases at J; junction bases unmatched: 8. CDR3 DNA: TGTGCCAGTAGTATTGGGGGACAGGGCCCCATGAACACTGAAGCTTTCTTT. Residues: CASSIGGQGPMNTEAFF.

The table lists this clonotype with many counts. The chain links TRBV12-3 or TRBV12-4 to TRBJ1-1, with D perhaps matching TRBD1 (5 bases). The V end lost 6 bases, the J end lost 2 bases, and 13 bases lay between the germline ends. CDR3 length equals 14 residues. The CDR3 loop reads CASRAGTGNTEAFF. DNA of the CDR3: TGTGCCAGCAGGGCCGGGACGGGAAACACTGAAGCTTTCTTT.

This clonotype appeared many times. The chain uses TRBV2 and TRBJ2-2; TRBD2 might be the D (5 bases). The CDR3 totals 15 residues. V was trimmed by 8 bases and J by 4 bases, leaving 17 bases between them. Looked up from germline, CDR1 is SNHLY and CDR2 is FYNNEI. The CDR3 DNA sequence: TGTGCCAGCTCGCCGGGGTGGGTGCGCACCGGGGAGCTGTTTTTT. This gives the protein CASSPGWVRTGELFF.

This rearrangement joins TRBV7-2 to TRBJ2-5; TRBD1 agrees at 8 bases. There are 22 residues in the CDR3. Germline V gene lookup returns CDR1 SGHTA and CDR2 FQGNSA. The ends lost 0 bases at V and 2 bases at J; junction bases unmatched: 23. The CDR3 loop is CASSLAWGLSRQGATGQETQYF. The CDR3 bases are TGTGCCAGCAGCTTAGCGTGGGGACTGAGTAGGCAGGGGGCGACAGGGCAAGAGACCCAGTACTTC.

V gene TRBV29-1 combines with J gene TRBJ2-2; D not resolved. This CDR3 contains 13 residues. Germline CDR1 SQVTM, CDR2 ANQGSEA. Trimming removed 8 bases from V and 1 base from J, with 11 bases in between. CDR3 DNA sequence: TGCAGCCCCGGGTTGGGGAACACCGGGGAGCTGTTTTTT. Its translation is CSPGLGNTGELFF.

A remark on this clonotype: A much larger clone is a single base away; this may be a read error. This rearrangement joins TRBV10-3 to TRBJ1-4; D not resolved. The CDR3 length is 12 residues. Per the germline V gene, CDR1 is ENHRY and CDR2 is SYGVKD. The V and J ends lost 5 bases and 5 bases respectively, with 6 bases between them. Written as DNA, the CDR3 is TGTGCCATCAGTACGGAGAATGAAAAACTGTTTTTT. The encoded protein is CAISTENEKLFF.

V is TRBV12-3 or TRBV12-4 and J is TRBJ2-6, with D perhaps matching TRBD2 (7 bases). CDR3 length equals 15 residues. The germline V and J ends were trimmed by 8 bases and 9 bases, with 20 bases remaining between them. The CDR3 region has the DNA TGTGCCAGCCTAGGGGGGGTACTTGGTGGCAACGTCCTGACTTTC. Its translation: CASLGGVLGGNVLTF.